This T cell receptor (beta chain) appears in the sequencing data of a study of PD-1 blockade in classical Hodgkin lymphoma. In the study overall: Patients got intravenous nivolumab 3 mg/kg every 2 weeks. Study conclusions and caveats: Relative to healthy donors, newly diagnosed patients reportedly had lower baseline TCR diversity, which was reported as lower still in relapsed/refractory patients. CD4+ TCR diversity, unlike CD8+, rose significantly by C4D1.

The patients all showed relapse after autologous stem cell transplantation, while their brentuximab vedotin exposure varied. Under best response, outcomes were complete response, partial response or progressive disease. Sequencing was performed with immunoSEQ multiplex PCR; in TCRdb, only in-frame clones are kept and a portion is missing. The sample records fewer than 50,000 clones, 70% to 90% being singletons. Concerning this clone itself: Its antigen is not identified.

V dropped 0 bases and J dropped 7; count of bases not matched to a gene: 12. CDR1 and CDR2 (germline): SGHTS, YDEGEE. The CDR3 has 17 residues. This chain links TRBV5-8 with TRBJ2-1; TRBD2 matches 8 bases. The source was peripheral blood mononuclear cells (PBMCs), collected before the second cycle of nivolumab. The receptor was derived from a human donor with classical Hodgkin lymphoma. The CDR3 nucleotides read TGTGCCAGCAGCTTGGCTCTGAGACTAGCGTATGATAATGAGCAGTTCTTC. This encodes CASSLALRLAYDNEQFF.